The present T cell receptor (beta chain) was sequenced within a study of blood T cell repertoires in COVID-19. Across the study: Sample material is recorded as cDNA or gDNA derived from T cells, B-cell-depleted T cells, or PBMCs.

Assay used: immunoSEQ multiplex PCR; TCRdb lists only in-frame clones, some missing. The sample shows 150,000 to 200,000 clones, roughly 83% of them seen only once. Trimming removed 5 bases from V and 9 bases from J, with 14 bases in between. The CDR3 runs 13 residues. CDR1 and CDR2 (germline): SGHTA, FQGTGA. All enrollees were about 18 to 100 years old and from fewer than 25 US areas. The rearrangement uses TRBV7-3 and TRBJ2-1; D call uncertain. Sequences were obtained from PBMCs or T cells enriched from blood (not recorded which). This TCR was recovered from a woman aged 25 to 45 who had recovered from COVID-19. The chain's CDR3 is CASSLRSEPEQFF. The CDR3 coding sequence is TGTGCCAGCAGCCTTCGGAGTGAACCTGAGCAGTTCTTC.